This TCR beta chain is drawn from a study of cytomegalovirus exposure and HLA in healthy donors. Both 60 Vbeta primers and 13 Jbeta primers went into the PCR. Only in-frame clones appear in the TCRdb table, and some are missing; sequencing was by immunoSEQ multiplex PCR. The data show 150,000 to 180,000 clones, with approximately 80% seen just once and about 4% held by the top ten. The CDR3 totals 14 residues. Sequencing was done on a sample of PBMCs. The V call is TRBV12-2, the J call TRBJ1-5; no check of the table's D call, TRBD1, against the DNA was made. TRBV12-2 represents a pseudogene. This TCR came from a woman between 35 and 50 years old in good health and CMV-seronegative. CDR3 sequence: CASRRDTSYQPQHF. The CDR3 DNA reads as TGTGCAAGTCGTCGGGACACCTCTTATCAGCCCCAGCATTTT.